The next 9 T cell receptor beta chains were all read from a single sample in a study of blood T cell repertoires in COVID-19. Only in-frame clones appear in the TCRdb table, and some are missing; sequencing was by immunoSEQ multiplex PCR. The table has about 240,000 clones, around 90% seen once. Sequencing was performed on peripheral blood. These receptors all stem from a man between 60 and 75 years old who had recovered from COVID-19.

The CDR3: CASSLRDYEQYF. The CDR3 nucleotides read TGTGCCAGCAGCCTCCGGGACTACGAGCAGTACTTC. The chain uses TRBV11-2 and TRBJ2-7; D might be TRBD2 (5 bases). The CDR3 is 12 amino acids. V lost 5 bases, J lost 3 bases, and 8 bases lay in between. Germline CDR1 reads SGHAT; CDR2 reads FQNNGV.

J is TRBJ1-2 and V is TRBV28; 9 positions agree with TRBD1. The CDR3 runs 14 residues. Trimming at V came to 7 bases and at J to 4 bases, leaving 7 bases not matched to a gene. Germline values: CDR1 MDHEN, CDR2 SYDVKM. For the CDR3, the DNA is TGTGCCAGCACCGGACAGGGGATCTTCTATGGCTACACCTTC. Protein product: CASTGQGIFYGYTF.

This sequence joins TRBV5-1 and TRBJ1-1; D gene unclear. The CDR3 contains 14 residues. Trimming removed 4 bases from V and 4 bases from J, with 14 bases in between. CDR1 and CDR2 (germline): SGHRS, YFSETQ. CDR3 sequence (DNA): TGCGCCAGCAGCGTCCCTGGGTCGGGCACTGAAGCTTTCTTT. It encodes CASSVPGSGTEAFF.

This clone was seen just once. The V gene is TRBV19, the J gene TRBJ2-3, with 8 bases matching TRBD1. Germline CDR1 LNHDA, CDR2 SQIVND (reference sequence). Trimming cost V 5 bases and J 3 bases; bases outside gene matches: 10. The CDR3 has 16 residues. In nucleotides, the CDR3 is TGTGCCAGTAGTGGCCCCCCGGGACAGGCAACAGATACGCAGTATTTT. It yields the protein CASSGPPGQATDTQYF.

The table lists this clone with a count of one. The rearrangement joins TRBV5-1 to TRBJ2-7, with D possibly TRBD1 on 5 matching bases. This CDR3 has 13 amino acids. Between the trimmed V and J ends, which lost 0 bases and 7 bases, there was a span of 11 bases. The germline gives CDR1 SGHRS, CDR2 YFSETQ. CDR3 loop: CASSLVQGGEQYV. The CDR3 region has the DNA TGCGCCAGCAGCTTGGTCCAGGGCGGAGAGCAGTACGTC.

V gene TRBV24-1 combines with J gene TRBJ1-1; 9 nucleotides line up with TRBD1. From germline, CDR1 is KGHDR and CDR2 SFDVKD. This CDR3 spans 16 amino acids. Losses at the gene ends were 0 bases for V and 4 bases for J; bases not matched to a gene: 5. CDR3 nucleotide sequence: TGTGCCACCAGTGATTTGAGCCGGACAGGGGTCACTGAAGCTTTCTTT. Amino acids: CATSDLSRTGVTEAFF.

The chain has TRBV6-5 and TRBJ1-3, with unresolved D. The CDR3 totals 14 residues. Trimming removed 7 bases at V and 2 bases at J, with 12 bases between. Germline V lookup: CDR1 MNHEY, CDR2 SVGAGI. This chain's CDR3 is CASIPPGAGNTIYF. Written as DNA, the CDR3 is TGTGCCAGCATTCCCCCCGGAGCTGGAAACACCATATATTTT.

The V call is TRBV5-1, the J call TRBJ2-5; D is perhaps TRBD2 (7 bases). Germline V gene lookup returns CDR1 SGHRS and CDR2 YFSETQ. Trimming removed 8 bases from V and 2 bases from J, with 16 bases in between. The CDR3 spans 14 residues. DNA of the CDR3: TGCGCCAGTCACGGGGGGCGATTACAAGAGACCCAGTACTTC. This sequence encodes CASHGGRLQETQYF.

This chain links TRBV25-1 with TRBJ1-4; D not resolved. In germline, CDR1 is MGHDK, CDR2 SYGVNS. Trimming left V 0 bases short and J 4 bases short, with 12 bases between. This CDR3 has 16 amino acids. The CDR3 region has the DNA TGTGCCAGCAGTGAATATTTCGGGGATGTTAATGAAAAACTGTTTTTT. It codes for CASSEYFGDVNEKLFF.